This TCR beta chain was retrieved from a study of CD4 T cell repertoires in COVID-19. Study-wide context: CFSE-low cells expanded roughly ten days with IL-2, then restimulated with other coronavirus spikes.

This table comes from immunoSEQ multiplex PCR, and its TCRdb copy is limited to in-frame clones, with some not included. This table has some 71,000 clones, around four fifths appearing once. Sequenced here: CD4+ T cells from peripheral blood, sampled after recovery from COVID-19. The source is a human donor who had COVID-19.

CDR3 bases: TGCAGCGTTAGCGCTAGCGGGGCCTCAGATACGCAGTATTTT. Protein sequence: CSVSASGASDTQYF. The chain links TRBV29-1 to TRBJ2-3; 9 nucleotides align to TRBD2. Per germline, CDR1 SQVTM and CDR2 ANQGSEA. V shed 5 bases and J 4 bases; nucleotides not matched to a gene: 7. CDR3 size: 14 residues.